Sequencing of this T cell receptor (beta chain) was carried out in a study of shared clonotypes between healthy human individuals (dated by TCRdb to the early 2020s). For the study in its entirety: Three men and two women, aged 18 to 49 years, made up the cohort. For each donor, three plates each were used for CD4 naive and CD4 memory, two plates were used for CD8 naive, and one plate was used for CD8 memory. Blood TCR repertoires of about 5 healthy adults were deeply sequenced to estimate repertoire size and the extent of clonotype sharing between individuals. To increase sequencing depth and limit assay-specific biases, TCR repertoire library preparation and sequencing were carried out by different laboratories using diverse techniques. Between about 0.85 and 8.9 billion PBMCs per donor were obtained by leukapheresis.

Using the deep immunoSEQ assay, multiplex PCR amplified TCR CDR3 regions from genomic DNA. Genomic DNA extracted from each cell subset was distributed evenly over all wells of several immunoSEQ 96-well plates, and each plate served as one replicate. For sorted subsets, about 200 ng genomic DNA, equal to 30,000 to 35,000 T cell genomes, was loaded into each replicate PCR. Purified libraries were measured with a Qubit 3.0 fluorometer, size-checked on a Bioanalyzer 2100, and measured again with the KAPA Library Quantification kit. A separate single-read 150-cycle Illumina NextSeq 550 flow cell was used to sequence each immunoSEQ 96-well plate. Concerning the study's data processing: Because the immunoSEQ output held only junctional sequences and lacked quality scores, the filtering could not match the filtering applied to full-length reads. Sequences were annotated with PyIR, a Python wrapper for IgBLAST v1.9, using IMGT germline references to assign V/J genes and CDR3. Any read was removed if the V/J assignment was weak (E-value above 1e-6), the CDR3 was missing, or the read contained stop codons, out-of-frame junctions, or ambiguous translated residues. V3J clonotypes were defined by identical inferred V gene, J gene, and CDR3 amino acid sequence. Percentage overlap between repertoires was computed as shared unique clonotypes divided by the size of the smaller repertoire. Richness of each repertoire was evaluated using RTK rarefaction, the Chao1 estimator, and Recon v2.1 estimates of unobserved clonotypes. Generation probabilities were computed with OLGA for all TCRbeta clonotypes obtained by the gDNA method from a handful of donors. TCRdb re-hosts the immuneACCESS table, in-frame sequences only. Its copies lack some clones; in the studies checked, an unresolved V gene accounts for under half of them, and the cause for the rest is not known. Clone size and the V and J calls come from that table; the DNA yielded D and trimming. The sample table holds 2,500,000 or so clones, of which more than 90% were seen once. The ten largest clonotypes hold 0.14% of the sample.

The V end loses 6 bases and the J end loses 1 base, and a stretch of 15 bases separates them. CDR1 MDHEN and CDR2 SYDVKM were looked up in the germline V gene. Its CDR3 holds 15 amino acids, cysteine through phenylalanine. Solely the CDR3 DNA is kept, with 45 bases framed from the first base. What the authors observed across the whole study: Estimated clonotype richness was generally larger for naive than for memory subsets. Across four donors, approximately 5% of naive CD4, over 3% of naive CD8, under 2.5% of memory CD4, and roughly 0.41% of memory CD8 clonotypes were shared. Higher generation probabilities were observed for clonotypes shared by all four sorted-subset donors than for non-shared clonotypes. Because the study included a small number of donors, the genetic and exposure-history diversity represented was limited. Even with the large sequencing depth, rarefaction of the sorted-subset datasets indicated that sequencing was incomplete. Pairwise subsampling led to the expectation that sequencing depth would affect the degree of clonotype sharing among donors. Only blood was sampled, and tissue TCR repertoires likely differ from those in blood.

The donors were healthy, HIV-negative adults with no recently reported acute infections or vaccinations. All donors were Caucasian adults living in Nashville, Tennessee, USA. CD4+ T cells were enriched by magnetic negative selection; naive cells were then positively selected on CD45RA, and the negative fraction formed the memory subset. After blood collection by leukapheresis, PBMCs were isolated using Ficoll-Histopaque density gradient centrifugation and then cryopreserved in the vapor phase of liquid nitrogen. Analytical flow cytometry was used to check the purity and quantity of every magnetically sorted T cell population. Genomic DNA was isolated from each sorted fraction and quantified by UV absorbance on a Nanodrop 2000c. Regarding this clone: The antigen it binds to is not known. Base qualities are missing; no much larger clone stands one base away.

The sample comprised naive CD4+ T cells sorted from blood. Taken with the paper, the label for cell subset or site translates to: CD45RA+ positively selected. The chain is encoded by TRBV28 joined to TRBJ2-5; tentative D gene TRBD1, with 5 bases matching. The TCR comes from a young man in good health. CDR3 region: CASSPQGGLQETQYF. The nucleotide sequence reads TGTGCCAGCAGCCCCCAGGGCGGTCTCCAAGAGACCCAGTACTTC.